A single sample gave rise to the 7 T cell receptor beta chains below, sequenced in a study of T-cell memory formation after mild COVID-19. TCRdb itself ran the 5' RACE reads through MiXCR, one entry per CDR3 protein. This table holds hundreds of thousands of distinct CDR3 sequences, less than 25% found once. Sequenced sample: PBMCs or a T cell subset sorted from them (not recorded which). Receptors were obtained from an adult woman who had mild COVID-19 (a few samples of this study predate the infection). Cell type and time point are not known.

This clonotype was seen a handful of times. This rearrangement joins TRBV29-1 to TRBJ2-7; a possible D gene is TRBD1 (5 bases). This CDR3 has 12 amino acids. Trimming stripped 4 bases from V and 3 bases from J, with 10 bases between. Germline V lookup: CDR1 SQVTM, CDR2 ANQGSEA. The CDR3 here is CSVATGVYEQYF. The CDR3 DNA follows: TGCAGCGTTGCCACAGGAGTCTACGAGCAGTACTTC.

This clonotype was recorded at least ten times. The gene calls are TRBV4-2 and TRBJ2-5; TRBD2 agrees at 11 bases. The CDR3 length is 15 residues. After removal of 0 bases from V and 4 bases from J, the junction contained 1 base not matched to a gene. From germline, CDR1 is LGHNA and CDR2 YNFKEQ. CDR3 nucleotides: TGTGCCAGCAGCCAAGAAGGACTAGCGGGAGAGACCCAGTACTTC. Translation: CASSQEGLAGETQYF.

This clonotype was seen a handful of times. The rearrangement links TRBV5-6 to TRBJ2-3; 11 nucleotides line up with TRBD2. Germline CDR1 SGHDT, CDR2 YYEEEE. V was clipped by 0 bases and J by 6 bases; unmatched bases: 6. The CDR3 runs to 16 residues. Here the CDR3 reads CASSLVVAGGPDTQYF. The DNA for the CDR3 is TGTGCCAGCAGCTTGGTGGTAGCGGGAGGGCCGGATACGCAGTATTTT. Combining the CDR3 with reference TRBV5-6 and TRBJ2-3 gives the whole variable domain DAGVTQSPTHLIKTRGQQVTLRCSPKSGHDTVSWYQQALGQGPQFIFQYYEEEERQRGNFPDRFSGHQFPNYSSELNVNALLLGDSALYLCASSLVVAGGPDTQYFGPGTRLTVL.

Only a few counts were recorded for this clonotype. The V gene is TRBV7-9, the J gene TRBJ1-2; 7 positions agree with TRBD1. CDR1 and CDR2 from the germline V gene are SEHNR and FQNEAQ (reference sequence). V lost 6 bases and J lost 5; bases outside the gene matches: 9. The CDR3 length is 14 residues. CDR3 in DNA: TGTGCCAGCAGTGATCAGGGGGGCGGGTATGGCTACACCTTC. This codes for CASSDQGGGYGYTF. Combining the CDR3 with reference TRBV7-9 and TRBJ1-2 gives the whole variable domain DTGVSQNPRHKITKRGQNVTFRCDPISEHNRLYWYRQTLGQGPEFLTYFQNEAQLEKSRLLSDRFSAERPKGSFSTLEIQRTEQGDSAMYLCASSDQGGGYGYTFGSGTRLTVV.

This clonotype appeared a few times. The chain joins TRBV4-1 to TRBJ2-5, with 8 bases aligning to TRBD1. V was clipped by 0 bases and J by 2 bases; unmatched bases: 11. From germline, CDR1 is MGHRA and CDR2 YSYEKL. The CDR3 length is 18 residues. The CDR3 is CASSQEGWGQDLQETQYF. CDR3 nucleotides: TGCGCCAGCAGCCAAGAGGGTTGGGGACAGGACCTTCAAGAGACCCAGTACTTC.

V gene TRBV7-9 combines with J gene TRBJ1-2; D is unclear. Germline V gene sequence: CDR1 SEHNR, CDR2 FQNEAQ (reference sequence). The V end was cut by 3 bases, the J end by 3 bases, with 14 bases between. CDR3 length: 15 residues. The DNA of the CDR3 is TGTGCCAGCAGCTTCCCGCGGGTGGGATACTATGGCTACACCTTC. Protein sequence: CASSFPRVGYYGYTF.

This chain joins TRBV7-3 and TRBJ2-7; no definite D call. V dropped 5 bases and J dropped 7 bases, with 18 bases sitting between them. The CDR3 runs to 14 residues. Germline values: CDR1 SGHTA, CDR2 FQGTGA. This chain's CDR3 is CASSPQSSSTEQYF. CDR3 nucleotide sequence: TGTGCCAGCAGCCCCCAAAGTAGCTCGACTGAGCAGTACTTC.